This T cell receptor beta chain emerged from a study of neurological immune-mediated disorders. This clonotype was found many times. CDR1 is LNHNV and CDR2 is YYDKDF in the germline V gene (reference sequence). Trimming cost V 2 bases and J 0 bases, with 3 bases left between them. This CDR3 region has 13 residues. As for the cDNA, it was generated by 5'RACE with 10-nucleotide random UMIs. MiXCR, applied by TCRdb to the 5' RACE reads, yields one record per CDR3 protein. The profile shows under 15,000 distinct CDR3 sequences, around 13% of them singletons. The sequencing sample was made of CD8+ T cells from blood. The chain combines TRBV15 with TRBJ2-3; D unresolved. The source of this sequence is a female donor with HTLV-1-associated myelopathy (HAM/TSP). The CDR3 sequence is CATSRKSTDTQYF. The CDR3 nucleotides are TGTGCCACCAGCAGAAAAAGCACAGATACGCAGTATTTT.